This TCR beta chain was sequenced for a study of Graves' ophthalmopathy and Graves' hyperthyroidism (dated by TCRdb to 2016 to 2019). About the investigation overall: Peripheral blood was collected at initial diagnosis, prior to any treatment. To explore V-J signatures that separate ophthalmopathy from hyperthyroidism, a discovery set of fewer than 110 patients was enrolled, consisting of under 50 with ophthalmopathy and around 60 with stable hyperthyroidism. For training and testing, the approximately 92 patients in the discovery cohort were randomly divided in a 7:3 ratio. An independent validation cohort comprised roughly 20 hyperthyroidism patients and roughly 15 patients who later progressed from hyperthyroidism to ophthalmopathy. In total, some 140 blood samples were TCR-sequenced: roughly 45 ophthalmopathy, some 75 hyperthyroidism and some 17 hyperthyroidism-to-ophthalmopathy patients. Following sample collection, hyperthyroidism patients were given methimazole at a starting dose of 30 mg daily, and ophthalmopathy patients were given high-dose intravenous methylprednisolone. T-cell repertoires of thyroid tissue and blood were compared in 5 or 6 hyperthyroidism patients. The study used signatures of the TCR beta repertoire to tell Graves' ophthalmopathy apart from Graves' hyperthyroidism and to predict which patients would progress to ophthalmopathy. General findings and caveats noted by the study authors: No statistical method was used to predetermine the sample size, and group allocation was not hidden from the investigators. The 13-signature model separated ophthalmopathy from stable hyperthyroidism with roughly 89% sensitivity and about 81% specificity in cross-validation, and 80%/75% in the test set. Most of the expanded thyroid clonotypes with a frequency above 0.001 were also detected in blood, and it was suggested that the thyroid immune response may be reflected by blood repertoires. In validation, the model predicted ophthalmopathy progression with less than 71% sensitivity and 72.22% specificity; roughly 12 predicted patients were CT-confirmed with GO in a median of around 6 months.

Between the V and J ends, shortened by 2 bases and 2 bases respectively, the junction contains 13 bases. Reading from cysteine to phenylalanine, the CDR3 counts 15 amino acids. The retained sequence is limited to the CDR3, 45 bases, with the frame set at the first base. CDR1 and CDR2 are read off the germline V gene as MNHEY and SVGEGT. Comment on this clonotype: Its cognate antigen has yet to be identified. Per-base qualities were not stored, and no clone one base away is much larger.

For repertoire sequencing, TCR beta CDR3 regions were amplified from RNA transcripts. The first round was an RT-PCR using HTBI primers with the Qiagen OneStep RT-PCR kit, and this first round was followed by a second-round multiplex PCR, then size selection and purification. Libraries were sequenced on an Illumina HiSeq2000 using paired-end 100 bp reads. The study's own analysis went as follows. SOAPnuke was used to process the reads, removing any read that contained adapters or uncalled bases, had a mean Phred below 15, or lacked an exact match to the constant primer or identifier. COPE v1.2.5 was used to merge the high-quality paired reads. Each unique nucleotide sequence was defined as a clonotype, and clonotypes were aligned to IMGT TRB V, D and J references with MiTCR v1.1. Analysis was restricted to V-J combinations with a frequency above 0.0001, which covered 99.2% of repertoires. For each V-J combination, a TCR clonal expansion and chaos score was defined as F50 clonal expansion divided by the chaos observed in the TCRdist matrix. Features were reduced by Welch's t-statistics and random forest to 10 to 15 V-J combinations, which fed a naive Bayes classifier. The Morisita-Horn index was used to measure how similar the thyroid and blood repertoires were. TCRdb reprocessing: public reads trimmed at Q25 with fastp, clones called with MiXCR, in-frame beta chains kept. Identical CDR3 protein sequences are pooled into one entry, listed with their most common genes and DNA. The V and J calls and clone size come from TCRdb's table, not from the authors' own analysis. The sample table shows some 200,000 distinct CDR3 sequences, and 29% are seen once. Together, the top ten hold 9.1% of the sample.

Patients with ophthalmopathy had moderately to severely active disease, with a Clinical Activity Score of 3 or more, a NOSPECS grade of 4 or more, and a disease duration of less than 3 months. Anyone with other autoimmune diseases, uncontrolled infections, pregnancy or lactation was excluded from the study. Clinical symptoms, serum thyroxine, TRAb, thyroid ultrasound and orbital computed tomography formed the basis of the diagnosis. Ficoll-Paque density gradient centrifugation was used to isolate PBMCs from 10 ml of fresh peripheral blood. Trizol reagent was used to extract the total RNA, and its quality was then checked on an Agilent 2100 Bioanalyzer.

This TCR derives from a man aged 50 or older with Graves' ophthalmopathy. Donor details come from another sample of the same person, matched by shared clones. Sequencing was performed on peripheral blood. The chain links TRBV6-2 or TRBV6-3 with TRBJ2-7; the D gene assignment is ambiguous. In nucleotide form, the sequence is TGTGCCAGCAGTTACCCCCCGAGCGTAGCCTACGAGCAGTACTTC. Translation gives CASSYPPSVAYEQYF.